The 10 T cell receptor beta chains below come from one sample, sequenced in a study of T cell responses to AZD1222 COVID-19 vaccine. The protocol was immunoSEQ multiplex PCR, while the TCRdb copy is restricted to in-frame clones and leaves out a portion. The table shows around 15,000 clones, with about 88% occurring only once. Sequencing used peripheral blood, obtained 28 days after the second AZD1222 dose. All receptors come from an adult who received the AZD1222 COVID-19 vaccine.

The sample holds one count of this clone. The gene calls are TRBV19 and TRBJ2-7, with D maybe TRBD2 (6 bases). CDR1 is LNHDA and CDR2 is SQIVND in the germline V gene (reference sequence). V gave up 5 bases and J gave up 8 bases, with 22 bases separating them. CDR3 length: 15 amino acids. The CDR3 DNA reads as TGTGCCAGTAGTCCGCCCGGAGGCTGGGACTCCCAGCAGTACTTC. Encoded protein: CASSPPGGWDSQQYF.

This clone has just one count. J is TRBJ2-2 and V is TRBV7-2; a possible D gene is TRBD2 (5 bases). Trimming removed 7 bases from V and 7 bases from J, with 13 bases in between. In germline, CDR1 is SGHTA, CDR2 FQGNSA. This CDR3 has 13 amino acids. CDR3 sequence: CASMPNRGGELFF. The CDR3 bases are TGTGCCAGCATGCCGAATCGGGGCGGGGAGCTGTTTTTT.

CDR3 sequence reads: CASSRNRDEQYF. For the CDR3, the DNA is TGTGCCAGCTCACGGAACAGGGACGAGCAGTACTTC. The chain links TRBV18 to TRBJ2-7; weak D call: TRBD1 (6 bases). V dropped 4 bases and J dropped 5 bases, with 9 bases sitting between them. The CDR3 length is 12 residues. Germline assignment: CDR1 KGHSH and CDR2 LQKENI.

The chain links TRBV19 to TRBJ1-5; D uncertain. The V end lost 6 bases, the J end lost 5 bases, and 11 bases lay between the germline ends. The germline V gene encodes CDR1 LNHDA and CDR2 SQIVND (reference sequence). CDR3 length equals 13 residues. The CDR3 DNA follows: TGTGCCAGTAGCATAAACGGAGATCAGCCCCAGCATTTT. Protein: CASSINGDQPQHF.

This chain uses TRBV6-5 with TRBJ1-5; TRBD1 aligns across 8 bases. The CDR3 length is 14 residues. With V trimmed by 6 bases and J by 2 bases, 3 bases remained unmatched. The germline V gene has CDR1 MNHEY and CDR2 SVGAGI. The CDR3 region is CASSPTGGNQPQHF. DNA of the CDR3: TGTGCCAGCAGCCCGACAGGGGGCAATCAGCCCCAGCATTTT.

This chain uses TRBV27 with TRBJ2-5, with TRBD1 as a possible D gene (6 bases). This CDR3 contains 15 residues. In germline, CDR1 is MNHEY, CDR2 SMNVEV (reference sequence). V was clipped by 6 bases and J by 3 bases, with 17 bases between them. This chain's CDR3 is CASRPFYRTEETQYF. Here the CDR3 DNA reads TGTGCCAGCAGACCATTCTACCGGACAGAAGAGACCCAGTACTTC.

This clone was found once. This chain links TRBV28 with TRBJ2-7, with 8 bases fitting TRBD1. The ends lost 6 bases at V and 2 bases at J; junction bases unmatched: 6. Germline V gives CDR1 MDHEN, CDR2 SYDVKM. The CDR3 consists of 14 residues. This CDR3 reads CASRGGQGAYEQYF. In nucleotides, the CDR3 is TGTGCCAGCAGGGGCGGACAGGGAGCCTACGAGCAGTACTTC.

The chain links TRBV2 to TRBJ2-7, with D possibly being TRBD1 (5 bases). The CDR3 runs 9 residues. Between the trimmed V and J ends, which lost 5 bases and 13 bases, there was a span of 9 bases. The germline V gene has CDR1 SNHLY and CDR2 FYNNEI. The CDR3, as DNA: TGTGCCAGCAGTCCAGGACACTACTTC. The encoded protein is CASSPGHYF. The full variable domain, its missing parts supplied by reference TRBV2 and TRBJ2-7, is EPEVTQTPSHQVTQMGQEVILRCVPISNHLYFYWYRQILGQKVEFLVSFYNNEISEKSEIFDDQFSVERPDGSNFTLKIRSTKLEDSAMYFCASSPGHYFGPGTRLTVT.

This sequence joins TRBV19 and TRBJ2-4; D might be TRBD1 or TRBD2, each matching 5 bases. The CDR3 is 19 residues long. The germline V and J ends were trimmed by 3 bases and 0 bases, with 21 bases remaining between them. CDR1 is LNHDA and CDR2 is SQIVND in the germline V gene (reference sequence). CDR3 nucleotide sequence: TGTGCCAGTAGTATGGTCCAGGGAAGGAGGTCCTTAGCCAAAAACATTCAGTACTTC. It yields the protein CASSMVQGRRSLAKNIQYF. The entire variable domain, with the rest obtained from reference TRBV19 and TRBJ2-4, is as follows: DGGITQSPKYLFRKEGQNVTLSCEQNLNHDAMYWYRQDPGQGLRLIYYSQIVNDFQKGDIAEGYSVSREKKESFPLTVTSAQKNPTAFYLCASSMVQGRRSLAKNIQYFGAGTRLSVL.

This clone came up once. This chain connects TRBV28 to TRBJ1-3, with TRBD1 as a possible D gene (5 bases). The CDR3 extends over 17 amino acids. V lost 1 base and J 0 bases, leaving 13 bases between the germline ends. CDR1 is MDHEN and CDR2 is SYDVKM in the germline V gene. In nucleotides, the CDR3 is TGTGCCAGCAGTTTATCAGGGCAGTTTCGCTCTGGAAACACCATATATTTT. Protein: CASSLSGQFRSGNTIYF.